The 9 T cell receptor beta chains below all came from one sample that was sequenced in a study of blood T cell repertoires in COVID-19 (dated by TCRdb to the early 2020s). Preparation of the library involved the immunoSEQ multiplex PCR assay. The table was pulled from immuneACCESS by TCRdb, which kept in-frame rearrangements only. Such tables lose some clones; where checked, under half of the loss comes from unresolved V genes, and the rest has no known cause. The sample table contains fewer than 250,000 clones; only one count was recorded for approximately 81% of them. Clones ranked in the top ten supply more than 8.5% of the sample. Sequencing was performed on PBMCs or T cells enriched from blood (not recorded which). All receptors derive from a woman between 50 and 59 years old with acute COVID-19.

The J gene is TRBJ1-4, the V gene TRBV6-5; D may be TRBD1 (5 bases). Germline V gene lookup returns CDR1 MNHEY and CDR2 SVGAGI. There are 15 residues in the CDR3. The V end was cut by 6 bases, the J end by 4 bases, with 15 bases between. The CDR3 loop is CASRVTDRLNEKLFF. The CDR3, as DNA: TGTGCCAGCAGAGTGACAGATCGACTTAATGAAAAACTGTTTTTT.

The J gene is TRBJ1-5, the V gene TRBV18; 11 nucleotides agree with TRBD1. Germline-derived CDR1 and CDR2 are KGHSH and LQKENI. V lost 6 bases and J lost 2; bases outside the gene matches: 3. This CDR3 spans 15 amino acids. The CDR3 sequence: CASSEDRGRNQPQHF. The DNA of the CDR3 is TGTGCCAGCTCCGAGGACAGGGGGCGCAATCAGCCCCAGCATTTT.

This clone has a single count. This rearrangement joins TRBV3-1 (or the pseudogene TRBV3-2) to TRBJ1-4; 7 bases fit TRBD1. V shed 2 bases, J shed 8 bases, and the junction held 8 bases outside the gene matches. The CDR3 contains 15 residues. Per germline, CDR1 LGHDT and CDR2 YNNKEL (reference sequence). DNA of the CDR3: TGTGCCAGCAGCCAAATGACAGGGTCGAAGGAAAAACTGTTTTTT. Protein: CASSQMTGSKEKLFF.

The CDR3 DNA is TGCGCCAGCAGAGGGGAGGTATCCTACAATGAGCAGTTCTTC. Translating gives CASRGEVSYNEQFF. J is TRBJ2-1 and V is TRBV5-1; weak D call: TRBD2 (6 bases). From germline, CDR1 is SGHRS and CDR2 YFSETQ. V was clipped by 5 bases and J by 1 base, with 10 bases between them. The CDR3 has 14 residues.

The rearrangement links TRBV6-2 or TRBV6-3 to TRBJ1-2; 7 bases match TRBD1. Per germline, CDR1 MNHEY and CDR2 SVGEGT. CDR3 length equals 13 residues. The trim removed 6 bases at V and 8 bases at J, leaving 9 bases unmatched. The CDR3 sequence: CASSLDRDQGYTF. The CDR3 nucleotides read TGTGCCAGCAGCCTCGACAGGGATCAAGGCTACACCTTC.

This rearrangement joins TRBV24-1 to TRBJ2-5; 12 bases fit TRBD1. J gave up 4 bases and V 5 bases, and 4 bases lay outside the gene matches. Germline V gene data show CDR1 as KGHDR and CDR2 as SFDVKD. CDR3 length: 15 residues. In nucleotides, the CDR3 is TGTGCCACCAGTGGGGGACAGGGGGCGGGAGAGACCCAGTACTTC. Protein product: CATSGGQGAGETQYF.

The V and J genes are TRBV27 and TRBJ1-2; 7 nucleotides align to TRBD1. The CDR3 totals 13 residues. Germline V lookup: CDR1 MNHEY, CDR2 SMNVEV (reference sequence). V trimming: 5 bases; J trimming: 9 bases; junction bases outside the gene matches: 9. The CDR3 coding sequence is TGTGCCAGCAGTCGGGGGCAGGGGGATCGCTACACCTTC. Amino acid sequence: CASSRGQGDRYTF.

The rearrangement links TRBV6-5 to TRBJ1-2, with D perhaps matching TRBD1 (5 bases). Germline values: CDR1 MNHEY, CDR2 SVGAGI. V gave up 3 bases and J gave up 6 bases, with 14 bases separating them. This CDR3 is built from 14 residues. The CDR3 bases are TGTGCCAGCAGTTATAAGCCGCAGGGTAATGGCTACACCTTC. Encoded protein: CASSYKPQGNGYTF.

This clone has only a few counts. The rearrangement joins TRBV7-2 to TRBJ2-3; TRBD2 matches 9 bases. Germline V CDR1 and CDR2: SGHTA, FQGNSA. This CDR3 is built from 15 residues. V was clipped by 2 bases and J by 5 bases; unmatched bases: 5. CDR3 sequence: CASSLKAGGQDTQYF. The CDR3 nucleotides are TGTGCCAGCAGCTTAAAGGCGGGAGGGCAAGATACGCAGTATTTT. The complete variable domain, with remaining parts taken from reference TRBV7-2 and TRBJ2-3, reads GAGVSQSPSNKVTEKGKDVELRCDPISGHTALYWYRQSLGQGLEFLIYFQGNSAPDKSGLPSDRFSAERTGGSVSTLTIQRTQQEDSAVYLCASSLKAGGQDTQYFGPGTRLTVL.